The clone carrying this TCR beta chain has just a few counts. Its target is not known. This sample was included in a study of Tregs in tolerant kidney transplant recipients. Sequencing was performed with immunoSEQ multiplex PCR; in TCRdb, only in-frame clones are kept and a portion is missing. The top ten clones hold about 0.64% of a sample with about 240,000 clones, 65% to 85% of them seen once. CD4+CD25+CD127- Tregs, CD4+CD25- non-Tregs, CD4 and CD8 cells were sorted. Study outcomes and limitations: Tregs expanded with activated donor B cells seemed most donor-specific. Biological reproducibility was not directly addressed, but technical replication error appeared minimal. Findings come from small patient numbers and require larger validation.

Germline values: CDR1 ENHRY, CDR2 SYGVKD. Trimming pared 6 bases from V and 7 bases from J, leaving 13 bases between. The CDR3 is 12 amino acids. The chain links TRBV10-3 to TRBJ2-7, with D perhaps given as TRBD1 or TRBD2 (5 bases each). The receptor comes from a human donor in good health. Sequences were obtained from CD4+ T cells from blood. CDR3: CAIRRRDLEQYF. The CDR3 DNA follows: TGTGCCATCAGACGCCGGGACCTAGAGCAGTACTTC.